The rows below give T cell receptor beta chains drawn from one sample of a study of blood T cell repertoires in COVID-19. Here immunoSEQ multiplex PCR was the method, and the copy in TCRdb shows in-frame clones only, minus some. The table lists about 140,000 clones, 84% of them singletons. The sample was PBMCs or T cells enriched from blood (not recorded which). These receptor sequences come from a woman aged 50 to 65 with acute COVID-19. Both conserved end residues are part of each CDR3. A D gene is named only where the DNA matches it firmly. Rows give clone size only sometimes, using once, few, many, or a class for an expanded clone.

j_call	d_call	clone_size	v_call	cdr3_nt	cdr3_aa
TRBJ1-2	.	.	TRBV20-1	TGCAGTGCTAGTAAGCGCGAGGGCTATGGCTACACCTTC	CSASKREGYGYTF
TRBJ1-5	.	.	TRBV7-2	TGTGCCAGCAGCTTATTTGTGGGCGGGCGTCAGCCCCAGCATTTT	CASSLFVGGRQPQHF
TRBJ1-2	TRBD1	.	TRBV9	TGTGCCAGCAGTCAGGGGGCTATTGGCTACACCTTC	CASSQGAIGYTF
TRBJ1-2	.	.	TRBV10-3	TGTGCCATCAGCCAACTTAACTATGGCTACACCTTC	CAISQLNYGYTF
TRBJ1-6	.	.	TRBV6-5	TGTGCCAGCAGCCAGGGTTTCCATAATTCACCCCTCCACTTT	CASSQGFHNSPLHF
TRBJ2-1	TRBD1	.	TRBV7-9	TGTGCCAGCAGCTTAGGAGTGGGGGCAGGGGGCTCCTACAATGAGCAGTTCTTC	CASSLGVGAGGSYNEQFF
TRBJ2-7	TRBD1	.	TRBV28	TGTGCCAGCATTAGTGGGACAGCCTCCTACGAGCAGTACTTC	CASISGTASYEQYF
TRBJ2-2	TRBD2	.	TRBV27	TGTGCCAGCAGTCTCCCGGGACTAGCGGGAGTCGTGGTGGCCGGGGAGCTGTTTTTT	CASSLPGLAGVVVAGELFF
TRBJ2-3	.	.	TRBV19	TGTGCCAGTAGTAGTGATATGGGGGTGAGGGAGGCAGATACGCAGTATTTT	CASSSDMGVREADTQYF
TRBJ1-1	.	.	TRBV3-1/TRBV3-2	TGTGCCAGCACAACCGGGACATCTAACACTGAAGCTTTCTTT	CASTTGTSNTEAFF
TRBJ2-3	.	.	TRBV5-4	TGTGCCAGCAGCCCCAGGTCCACCGCCACAGATACGCAGTATTTT	CASSPRSTATDTQYF
TRBJ1-2	.	.	TRBV30	TGTGCCTGGAGTGAGGGGTCGCAGTTAGCCTATGGCTACACCTTC	CAWSEGSQLAYGYTF
TRBJ1-6	.	.	TRBV4-3	TGCGCCAGCAGCCAAGATTGGGCAGTCAGCTCCTATAATTCACCCCTCCACTTT	CASSQDWAVSSYNSPLHF
TRBJ1-5	.	.	TRBV7-3	TGTGCCAGCAGTTCATCCCAGGGACAGCCCCAGCATTTT	CASSSSQGQPQHF
TRBJ2-2	.	few	TRBV7-3	TGTGCCAGCAGCCCACAGGGTCCCGGGGAGCTGTTTTTT	CASSPQGPGELFF
TRBJ2-1	.	.	TRBV4-1	TGCGCCAGCAGCCAAGATCCAGGTGAGCAGTTCTTC	CASSQDPGEQFF
TRBJ1-1	TRBD1	.	TRBV28	TGTGCCAGCAGTCCTACAGGGGCGTTGGGGAGGACTGAAGCTTTCTTT	CASSPTGALGRTEAFF
TRBJ1-1	TRBD1	.	TRBV28	TGTGCCAGCAGTTTCCTGGGACAGGGCGGTGAAGCTTTCTTT	CASSFLGQGGEAFF
TRBJ1-5	.	.	TRBV19	TGTGCCAGTACCCGGGGGGGGAGCAATCAGCCCCAGCATTTT	CASTRGGSNQPQHF
TRBJ2-7	TRBD2	.	TRBV6-1	TGTGCCAGCAGTGTCCCGGGACTAGCGGGGTCCTCCTACGAGCAGTACTTC	CASSVPGLAGSSYEQYF
TRBJ1-2	TRBD1	few	TRBV10-3	TGTGCCATCAGGGATACCGGGACAGGGAGAGAGGGCTACACCTTC	CAIRDTGTGREGYTF
TRBJ1-1	.	.	TRBV11-2	TGTGCCAGCAGCTCCATGGGGCCAGCGAACACTGAAGCTTTCTTT	CASSSMGPANTEAFF
TRBJ1-2	.	.	TRBV5-1	TGCGCCAGCAGCTTGGACTCTAACTATGGCTACACCTTC	CASSLDSNYGYTF
TRBJ2-5	TRBD2	.	TRBV7-6	TGTGCCAGCAGCTTACGGACTAGCGGGAACCAAGAGACCCAGTACTTC	CASSLRTSGNQETQYF
TRBJ1-2	.	.	TRBV27	TGTGCCAGCAGCAAAACAGGCTCCTATGGCTACACCTTC	CASSKTGSYGYTF
TRBJ2-7	.	.	TRBV4-3	TGCGCCAGCAGCCAAGATCGTGTAGTCACCGAAGTCAACGAGCAGTACTTC	CASSQDRVVTEVNEQYF
TRBJ1-1	TRBD1	.	TRBV2	TGTGCCAGCTCCCTCAGGACAGGGAACACTGAAGCTTTCTTT	CASSLRTGNTEAFF
TRBJ2-3	TRBD2	.	TRBV10-2	TGCACCAGCACGGGACTAGGCGATACGCAGTATTTT	CTSTGLGDTQYF
TRBJ2-4	TRBD2	.	TRBV6-1	TGTGCCAGCAGCGAACTAGGGTCTGGGAGGGGCAAAAACATTCAGTACTTC	CASSELGSGRGKNIQYF
TRBJ1-3	.	.	TRBV7-9	TGTGCCAGCGTGGGGAGCTTATCTGGAAACACCATATATTTT	CASVGSLSGNTIYF
TRBJ2-2	TRBD1	.	TRBV18	TGTGCCAGCTCACCACGGGACAGGCCTACCTCGAGCACCGGGGAGCTGTTTTTT	CASSPRDRPTSSTGELFF
TRBJ2-2	TRBD2	.	TRBV9	TGTGCCAGCAGCGTGAGACTAGCGGGGGACACCGGGGAGCTGTTTTTT	CASSVRLAGDTGELFF
TRBJ2-3	.	.	TRBV13	TGTGCCAGCAGCTTATTTATGGCTGGCGGGAACTACACAGATACGCAGTATTTT	CASSLFMAGGNYTDTQYF
TRBJ1-2	.	few	TRBV27	TGTGCCAGCAGTCTCACGCCAGGGCAGGGTTCTTTAAGCTATGGCTACACCTTC	CASSLTPGQGSLSYGYTF
TRBJ1-2	.	.	TRBV29-1	TGCAGCGTTCAAACAAGGATTGACAGCCACCCCACCTTC	CSVQTRIDSHPTF
TRBJ1-6	.	.	TRBV6-5	TGTGCCAGCGGGGGGACCCCCACCCTCCACTTT	CASGGTPTLHF
TRBJ2-7	TRBD2	few	TRBV9	TGTGCCAGCAGCGTAGCTGGACTAGTACACGAGCAGTACTTC	CASSVAGLVHEQYF
TRBJ1-4	.	.	TRBV19	TGTGCCAGTAGTACAGCGAGGACAGAATCTAATGAAAAACTGTTTTTT	CASSTARTESNEKLFF
TRBJ2-2	.	.	TRBV24-1	TGTGCCACCAGTGATTTCGAGGGCGCCGGGGAGCTGTTTTTT	CATSDFEGAGELFF
TRBJ1-4	TRBD1	once	TRBV12-3/TRBV12-4	TGTGCCAGCAGGACAACAGGGGTTGAGAAACTGTTTTTT	CASRTTGVEKLFF
TRBJ2-5	TRBD2	.	TRBV9	TGTGCCAGCAGCTTCGGGCTAGCGGGAGCAGAGACCCAGTACTTC	CASSFGLAGAETQYF
TRBJ1-4	.	.	TRBV27	TGTGCCAGCAGCCCGTTAGGGGATGAAAAACTGTTTTTT	CASSPLGDEKLFF
TRBJ2-5	TRBD1	.	TRBV11-2	TGTGCCAGCAGCGGCCAGGGACAGGGTACAGAGACCCAGTACTTC	CASSGQGQGTETQYF
TRBJ2-3	TRBD2	.	TRBV3-1/TRBV3-2	TGTGCCAGCAGCCAGGGCCTGGGGGAGGGCCCAACAGATACGCAGTATTTT	CASSQGLGEGPTDTQYF
TRBJ2-7	TRBD1	few	TRBV29-1	TGCAGCGTTGCCCCGGGACAGGGCCTTTACGAGCAGTACTTC	CSVAPGQGLYEQYF
TRBJ2-2	.	.	TRBV5-4	TGTGCCAGCAGCCAGGACTTCCTAGGGTCCGGGGAGCTGTTTTTT	CASSQDFLGSGELFF
TRBJ1-1	.	.	TRBV12-3/TRBV12-4	TGTGCCAGCAGGGGGGCCTGGAACACTGAAGCTTTCTTT	CASRGAWNTEAFF
TRBJ2-2	.	.	TRBV7-9	TGTGCCAGCAGCTGGGGACAGAACACCGGGGAGCTGTTTTTT	CASSWGQNTGELFF
TRBJ2-3	TRBD2	.	TRBV19	TGTGCCAGTAGTATTTCGGTGTCTAGCGGGAGGGTAGATACGCAGTATTTT	CASSISVSSGRVDTQYF
TRBJ2-5	TRBD2	.	TRBV6-2/TRBV6-3	TGTGCCAGCAGTTATGGGCGGGAGCGAAGAGAGACCCAGTACTTC	CASSYGRERRETQYF
TRBJ2-7	.	.	TRBV27	TGTGCCAGCAGTCGGGTCGCCTCCTACGAGCAGTACTTC	CASSRVASYEQYF
TRBJ1-1	.	.	TRBV12-3/TRBV12-4	TGTGCCAGCAGTTCCCTTAGGAACACTGAAGCTTTCTTT	CASSSLRNTEAFF
TRBJ2-7	TRBD2	.	TRBV6-1	TGTGCCAGCAGTGACGGACTAGCGGGAGTCAACTTTTACGAGCAGTACTTC	CASSDGLAGVNFYEQYF
TRBJ2-5	.	.	TRBV11-2	TGTGCCAGCAGCCAGAATACAGTGGCAGGAGAGACCCAGTACTTC	CASSQNTVAGETQYF